These 5 T cell receptor beta chains originate from one sample sequenced in a study of blood T cell repertoires in COVID-19. Profiled with immunoSEQ multiplex PCR; TCRdb holds only in-frame clones, not every one. Here the sample spans 60,000 to 75,000 clones, about 86% being singletons. Sequencing was performed on peripheral blood. These receptors all stem from a human donor in a cohort sampled during active COVID-19.

The CDR3 region has the DNA TGCAGCGTCCTACACGGGGGGTCAGCTGAAGCTTTCTTT. It yields the protein CSVLHGGSAEAFF. V gene TRBV29-1 combines with J gene TRBJ1-1; D is possibly TRBD1 (5 bases). In germline, CDR1 is SQVTM, CDR2 ANQGSEA. This CDR3 is 13 amino acids long. Trimming removed 6 bases at V and 6 bases at J, with 17 bases between.

V usage is TRBV18 and J usage is TRBJ1-2; the D gene is possibly TRBD1 (5 bases). CDR3 length: 13 amino acids. Germline V CDR1 and CDR2: KGHSH, LQKENI. The V end lost 6 bases, the J end lost 6 bases, and 14 bases lay between the germline ends. CDR3 sequence reads: CASSPDRADGYTF. CDR3 coding DNA: TGTGCCAGCTCCCCTGACAGAGCAGATGGCTACACCTTC.

This clone showed up just once. The V gene is TRBV4-2, the J gene TRBJ2-5; maybe TRBD2 (6 bases). Trimming left V 4 bases short and J 2 bases short, with 20 bases between. CDR3 size: 17 residues. CDR1 LGHNA and CDR2 YNFKEQ come from the germline V gene. The CDR3 DNA follows: TGTGCCAGCAGCCCCGATGGGGTAGTAGCGGATCAAGAGACCCAGTACTTC. Translation gives CASSPDGVVADQETQYF.

This clone was counted between two and nine times. The rearrangement uses TRBV7-9 and TRBJ2-4; TRBD1 is a possible D gene (5 bases). Germline-derived CDR1 and CDR2 are SEHNR and FQNEAQ (reference sequence). The V and J ends lost 5 bases and 1 base respectively, with 15 bases between them. The CDR3 runs to 16 residues. The CDR3 sequence: CASSRIWPGAKNIQYF. CDR3 nucleotides: TGTGCCAGCAGCCGCATCTGGCCAGGGGCCAAAAACATTCAGTACTTC.

V usage is TRBV12-2 and J usage is TRBJ1-4; the table's D call, TRBD1, was not checked against the DNA. TRBV12-2 is reported as a pseudogene. The CDR3 is 21 amino acids. For the CDR3, the DNA is TGTGCAAGTCGCTCCCCCCCGGCGGTGGGACAGGGTCTGTCCGGGAACGGAAAACTGTTTTTT. This encodes CASRSPPAVGQGLSGNGKLFF.